This T cell receptor beta chain is drawn from a study of cytomegalovirus exposure and HLA in healthy donors. PCR amplification relied on 60 Vbeta primers (plus 13 Jbeta primers). TCRdb keeps only in-frame clones here, not all; method: immunoSEQ multiplex PCR. This sample carries roughly 200,000 clones, around 75% of them seen once, and the ten largest clones take 1.5% to 2%. Trimming removed 1 base at V and 4 bases at J, with 14 bases between. This CDR3 contains 15 residues. Germline CDR1 SSHAT, CDR2 FNYEAQ (reference sequence). Source material: PBMCs. The V gene is TRBV7-7, the J gene TRBJ2-7; a weak D match, TRBD1 (5 bases). The clonotype comes from a woman aged 25 to 39 in good health and CMV-seronegative. Written as DNA, the CDR3 is TGTGCCAGCAGCTTAGGGGGCACCAGTCTTTACGAGCAGTACTTC. It translates to CASSLGGTSLYEQYF.